What follows are 26 T cell receptor beta chains derived from one specimen sequenced in a study of cytomegalovirus exposure and HLA in healthy donors. The PCR was carried out with 60 Vbeta primers and 13 Jbeta primers. Assay: immunoSEQ multiplex PCR; the TCRdb copy retains only in-frame clones and omits some. The table records around 110,000 clones, around 62% of them present only once. Sample: PBMCs. These receptors came from a woman between 40 and 50 years old in good health and CMV-seropositive.

The CDR3, as DNA: TGTGCCAGCAGCTTCCTCCCCCCCCCGGGAGAAGATACGCAGTATTTT. Translating gives CASSFLPPPGEDTQYF. The chain carries TRBV7-2 and TRBJ2-3, with D perhaps matching TRBD2 (6 bases). The CDR3 length is 16 residues. V dropped 3 bases and J dropped 5 bases, with 18 bases sitting between them. Germline loops: CDR1 SGHTA, CDR2 FQGNSA.

The V and J genes are TRBV6-5 and TRBJ1-2; 10 positions agree with TRBD1. After removal of 10 bases from V and 6 bases from J, the junction contained 5 bases not matched to a gene. The CDR3 is 12 residues long. The germline V gene encodes CDR1 MNHEY and CDR2 SVGAGI. The CDR3 DNA sequence: TGTGCCACTACGGACAGGGGGGATGGCTACACCTTC. It encodes CATTDRGDGYTF.

This sequence joins TRBV7-9 and TRBJ1-2; D possibly corresponds to TRBD1 (5 bases). V lost 2 bases to trimming and J lost 8 bases, with 18 bases between them. Germline values: CDR1 SEHNR, CDR2 FQNEAQ (reference sequence). The CDR3 contains 15 residues. CDR3 protein: CASSLQGSQSEGYTF. The CDR3 DNA is TGTGCCAGCAGCTTACAGGGTTCGCAGTCAGAGGGCTACACCTTC. Full variable domain (missing parts from reference TRBV7-9 and TRBJ1-2): DTGVSQNPRHKITKRGQNVTFRCDPISEHNRLYWYRQTLGQGPEFLTYFQNEAQLEKSRLLSDRFSAERPKGSFSTLEIQRTEQGDSAMYLCASSLQGSQSEGYTFGSGTRLTVV.

This sequence joins TRBV27 and TRBJ2-7; 7 bases are a match to TRBD2. This CDR3 has 13 amino acids. Per germline, CDR1 MNHEY and CDR2 SMNVEV (reference sequence). The J segment lost 3 bases and the V segment lost 4 bases, leaving 3 bases of the junction unmatched. In DNA, the CDR3 is TGTGCCAGCAGTTATGGGGGGGGCTACGAGCAGTACTTC. Amino acids: CASSYGGGYEQYF.

This clone appeared a few times. The chain joins TRBV5-4 to TRBJ2-1; no definite D call. The germline V gene has CDR1 SGHNT and CDR2 YYREEE (reference sequence). This CDR3 is built from 13 residues. V lost 5 bases and J lost 4, with 10 bases in between. The CDR3 region is CASSSPGYNEQFF. CDR3 coding DNA: TGTGCCAGCAGTTCTCCGGGTTACAATGAGCAGTTCTTC.

The DNA for the CDR3 is TGCAGCGTTCCGGACAGGGGCTATGGCTACACCTTC. It encodes CSVPDRGYGYTF. This chain links TRBV29-1 with TRBJ1-2, with 9 nucleotides matching TRBD1. Germline lookup yields CDR1 SQVTM and CDR2 ANQGSEA. With 5 bases clipped from V and 4 bases from J, the junction kept 2 bases outside the gene matches. The CDR3 consists of 12 residues.

This clone was detected only a few times. The chain links TRBV5-4 to TRBJ2-1; D might be TRBD1 (5 bases). V was cut by 4 bases and J by 6 bases, with 11 bases left in between. The CDR3 covers 13 residues. Per the germline V gene, CDR1 is SGHNT and CDR2 is YYREEE (reference sequence). In DNA form, the CDR3 reads TGTGCCAGCAGCACCCAGGGAATCAATGAGCAGTTCTTC. Translation: CASSTQGINEQFF.

This clone came up once. The V gene is TRBV6-1, the J gene TRBJ1-5, with D uncertain. This CDR3 region has 13 residues. Trimming stripped 4 bases from V and 5 bases from J, with 9 bases between. CDR1 and CDR2 (germline): MNHNS, SASEGT. The CDR3 DNA reads as TGTGCCAGCAGTGCCGCGGGGTATCAGCCCCAGCATTTT. Residues: CASSAAGYQPQHF.

This clone was detected a few times. The J gene is TRBJ1-1, the V gene TRBV27; the D gene is possibly TRBD1 (6 bases). Germline CDR1 reads MNHEY; CDR2 reads SMNVEV (reference sequence). The V gene lost 3 bases and the J gene lost 5 bases, with 16 bases spanning the gap. The CDR3 is made up of 15 amino acids. The CDR3 nucleotides read TGTGCCAGCAGTTTTGATTTGAGGGGGAAAACTGAAGCTTTCTTT. This sequence encodes CASSFDLRGKTEAFF.

This chain connects TRBV19 to TRBJ2-3, with D possibly matching TRBD1 (6 bases). The germline CDR1 and CDR2 sequences are LNHDA and SQIVND (reference sequence). Deletions cut 4 bases from V and 4 bases from J, with 15 bases between. The CDR3 runs to 15 residues. CDR3 protein: CASSKPGQAPDTQYF. In nucleotides, the CDR3 is TGTGCCAGTAGTAAACCGGGACAAGCGCCAGATACGCAGTATTTT. The full variable domain, in which reference TRBV19 and TRBJ2-3 provide the parts outside the CDR3, is DGGITQSPKYLFRKEGQNVTLSCEQNLNHDAMYWYRQDPGQGLRLIYYSQIVNDFQKGDIAEGYSVSREKKESFPLTVTSAQKNPTAFYLCASSKPGQAPDTQYFGPGTRLTVL.

The chain is built from TRBV19 and TRBJ1-5, with TRBD1 identical over 8 bases. CDR3 length equals 13 residues. Germline values: CDR1 LNHDA, CDR2 SQIVND (reference sequence). With 5 bases clipped from V and 5 bases from J, the junction kept 2 bases outside the gene matches. The CDR3 loop reads CASSDRGDQPQHF. The CDR3 DNA reads as TGTGCCAGTAGTGACAGGGGAGATCAGCCCCAGCATTTT.

The V and J genes are TRBV5-4 and TRBJ2-2; possible D gene TRBD1, 5 bases. The length of the CDR3 is 17 residues. The V end was cut by 4 bases, the J end by 1 base, with 17 bases between. Germline V lookup: CDR1 SGHNT, CDR2 YYREEE (reference sequence). The chain's CDR3 is CASSRFQGGENTGELFF. The CDR3 bases are TGTGCCAGCAGCCGATTTCAGGGTGGGGAGAACACCGGGGAGCTGTTTTTT.

The V call is TRBV7-9, the J call TRBJ1-1; no clear D gene. Germline assignment: CDR1 SEHNR and CDR2 FQNEAQ (reference sequence). CDR3 size: 14 residues. Trimming removed 7 bases from V and 3 bases from J, with 15 bases in between. The DNA for the CDR3 is TGTGCCAGCATCACCGGGGATGGGGACACTGAAGCTTTCTTT. Protein product: CASITGDGDTEAFF.

The chain has TRBV19 and TRBJ1-2, with 8 bases matching TRBD1. After removal of 2 bases from V and 8 bases from J, the junction contained 10 bases not matched to a gene. The CDR3 covers 15 residues. CDR1 and CDR2 (germline): LNHDA, SQIVND (reference sequence). The DNA of the CDR3 is TGTGCCAGTAGTATACCTGTTACAGGGGGACGAGGCTACACCTTC. Residues: CASSIPVTGGRGYTF.

The chain employs TRBV9 and TRBJ1-1; 7 positions agree with TRBD1. This CDR3 has 15 amino acids. After removal of 0 bases from V and 5 bases from J, the junction contained 7 bases not matched to a gene. The germline V gene has CDR1 SGDLS and CDR2 YYNGEE. Here the CDR3 reads CASSVAGRGRTEAFF. In DNA form, the CDR3 reads TGTGCCAGCAGCGTAGCGGGCAGGGGGAGAACTGAAGCTTTCTTT.

The rearrangement uses TRBV4-3 and TRBJ1-4; D is ambiguous. This CDR3 region has 16 residues. Germline V gene sequence: CDR1 LGHNA, CDR2 YSLEER. V was pared by 0 bases and J by 8 bases, with 16 bases between. The CDR3 DNA sequence: TGCGCCAGCAGCCAAGAGATTAGAACGGCGGGAGAAAAACTGTTTTTT. Its protein product is CASSQEIRTAGEKLFF.

A few counts support this clone. V is TRBV9 and J is TRBJ1-4; 7 bases align to TRBD1. Per the germline V gene, CDR1 is SGDLS and CDR2 is YYNGEE. This CDR3 is built from 15 residues. Trimming at V came to 4 bases and at J to 7 bases, leaving 10 bases not matched to a gene. The CDR3 coding sequence is TGTGCCAGCAGCCCCCTAGACAGGGCGGTTGAAAAACTGTTTTTT. This sequence encodes CASSPLDRAVEKLFF.

Only a few counts were recorded for this clone. The chain recombines TRBV7-9 with TRBJ1-1; TRBD1 might be the D (6 bases). The CDR3 loop spans 14 amino acids. Trimming stripped 3 bases from V and 5 bases from J, with 13 bases between. The germline V gene encodes CDR1 SEHNR and CDR2 FQNEAQ (reference sequence). CDR3: CASSFQGFGTEAFF. In DNA, the CDR3 is TGTGCCAGCAGCTTCCAGGGGTTCGGGACTGAAGCTTTCTTT.

The CDR3 DNA follows: TGTGCCAGCAGCTTTATTGGACAGGCCAGCAATCAGCCCCAGCATTTT. Protein: CASSFIGQASNQPQHF. The chain recombines TRBV28 with TRBJ1-5, with TRBD1 matching 7 bases. The length of the CDR3 is 16 residues. V shed 6 bases, J shed 1 base, and the junction held 9 bases outside the gene matches. Germline V lookup: CDR1 MDHEN, CDR2 SYDVKM.

The chain joins TRBV19 to TRBJ2-6; 7 bases are shared with TRBD1. The junction had 8 bases not matched to a gene; V was cut back by 6 bases and J by 0 bases. The CDR3 consists of 17 residues. CDR1 is LNHDA and CDR2 is SQIVND in the germline V gene (reference sequence). The DNA for the CDR3 is TGTGCCAGTAGCCCCGGGACAGATGACTCTGGGGCCAACGTCCTGACTTTC. Protein: CASSPGTDDSGANVLTF.

The chain has TRBV5-1 and TRBJ2-2; 7 bases align to TRBD2. The CDR3 contains 18 residues. Germline V gene lookup returns CDR1 SGHRS and CDR2 YFSETQ. The V segment lost 1 base and the J segment 6 bases; nucleotides outside the gene matches: 15. CDR3: CASSLLGIGLVMAGELFF. In DNA, the CDR3 is TGCGCCAGCAGCTTGTTGGGCATAGGACTAGTGATGGCCGGGGAGCTGTTTTTT.

This clone was detected a few times. This sequence joins TRBV28 and TRBJ2-2; D possibly corresponds to TRBD1 (5 bases). The CDR3 extends over 18 amino acids. Trimming removed 4 bases at V and 6 bases at J, with 24 bases between. The germline V gene has CDR1 MDHEN and CDR2 SYDVKM. CDR3 nucleotide sequence: TGTGCCAGCAGTTGGCCCAGGAAGCTGGGCAGGGCACCCGGGGAGCTGTTTTTT. It yields the protein CASSWPRKLGRAPGELFF.

This clone appeared a few times. The chain links TRBV6-5 to TRBJ2-3, with D possibly being TRBD2 (6 bases). The germline gives CDR1 MNHEY, CDR2 SVGAGI. The V end was cut by 6 bases, the J end by 1 base, with 8 bases between. The CDR3 extends over 13 amino acids. CDR3 DNA: TGTGCCAGCAGGGGGACTGGCACAGATACGCAGTATTTT. Amino acid sequence: CASRGTGTDTQYF.

The J gene is TRBJ1-1, the V gene TRBV7-3, with a possible D match to TRBD1 (6 bases). Germline CDR1 and CDR2: SGHTA and FQGTGA. The CDR3 loop spans 15 amino acids. The V gene lost 5 bases and the J gene lost 3 bases, with 16 bases spanning the gap. CDR3 nucleotide sequence: TGTGCCAGCAGCCCAACGGGAGGGGGAGACACTGAAGCTTTCTTT. This translates into CASSPTGGGDTEAFF. Filled out from reference TRBV7-3 and TRBJ1-1, the complete variable domain reads GAGVSQTPSNKVTEKGKYVELRCDPISGHTALYWYRQSLGQGPEFLIYFQGTGAADDSGLPNDRFFAVRPEGSVSTLKIQRTERGDSAVYLCASSPTGGGDTEAFFGQGTRLTVV.

The chain combines TRBV19 with TRBJ1-4; D unresolved. Germline V lookup: CDR1 LNHDA, CDR2 SQIVND (reference sequence). Between the trimmed V and J ends, which lost 4 bases and 5 bases, there was a span of 20 bases. The CDR3 is 17 residues long. CDR3 protein: CASSRRYFGPRNEKLFF. CDR3 DNA sequence: TGTGCCAGTAGTAGGAGGTATTTCGGGCCCCGGAATGAAAAACTGTTTTTT. Full variable domain (remainder filled in from reference TRBV19 and TRBJ1-4): DGGITQSPKYLFRKEGQNVTLSCEQNLNHDAMYWYRQDPGQGLRLIYYSQIVNDFQKGDIAEGYSVSREKKESFPLTVTSAQKNPTAFYLCASSRRYFGPRNEKLFFGSGTQLSVL.

V and J are TRBV7-9 and TRBJ1-1; D uncertain. Trimming pared 4 bases from V and 1 base from J, leaving 10 bases between. Per germline, CDR1 SEHNR and CDR2 FQNEAQ (reference sequence). The CDR3 runs 14 residues. In DNA, the CDR3 is TGTGCCAGCAGCTCCCGGACTGAGAACACTGAAGCTTTCTTT. Residues: CASSSRTENTEAFF.